The 31 T cell receptor beta chains below were found in one sample sequenced in a study of shared clonotypes between healthy human individuals. The method was immunoSEQ multiplex PCR; TCRdb's version includes in-frame clones alone and lacks a portion of them. The top ten hold 34% of the sample, which has some 700,000 clones, about 90% seen once. Sequenced material: memory CD8+ T cells from PBMCs. The subset here: CD45RO+ cells pooled with CCR7-negative TemRA cells. All receptors derive from a man between 18 and 29 years old in good health. Some clones in this sample may be carry-over from other donors' samples.

The rearrangement joins TRBV29-1 to TRBJ1-6; 9 nucleotides agree with TRBD1. The junction had 6 bases not matched to a gene; V was cut back by 8 bases and J by 10 bases. This CDR3 is built from 12 residues. Germline loops: CDR1 SQVTM, CDR2 ANQGSEA. The CDR3 DNA reads as TGCAGCCCCCGGGACAGGGACTCACCCCTCCACTTT. Translating it yields CSPRDRDSPLHF. Full variable domain (remainder filled in from reference TRBV29-1 and TRBJ1-6): SAVISQKPSRDICQRGTSLTIQCQVDSQVTMMFWYRQQPGQSLTLIATANQGSEATYESGFVIDKFPISRPNLTFSTLTVSNMSPEDSSIYLCSPRDRDSPLHFGNGTRLTVT.

V gene TRBV4-1 combines with J gene TRBJ2-7; 8 nucleotides line up with TRBD2. CDR1 and CDR2 from the germline V gene are MGHRA and YSYEKL. V lost 1 base and J lost 7; bases outside the gene matches: 9. This CDR3 region has 15 residues. The chain's CDR3 is CASSQVAGILPEQYF. As DNA, the CDR3 is TGCGCCAGCAGCCAAGTAGCGGGGATCCTACCAGAGCAGTACTTC.

The rearrangement links TRBV6-5 to TRBJ2-7, with 9 bases aligning to TRBD1. With 2 bases clipped from V and 5 bases from J, the junction kept 4 bases outside the gene matches. This CDR3 spans 14 amino acids. Per the germline V gene, CDR1 is MNHEY and CDR2 is SVGAGI. CDR3: CASSYTGGIDEQYF. CDR3 DNA: TGTGCCAGCAGTTACACAGGGGGCATTGACGAGCAGTACTTC.

This clone appeared a single time. The chain couples TRBV4-1 to TRBJ2-7, with a tentative D call TRBD1 (6 bases). The V gene lost 1 base and the J gene lost 0 bases, with 16 bases spanning the gap. Germline-derived CDR1 and CDR2 are MGHRA and YSYEKL. CDR3 size: 17 residues. The CDR3 nucleotides read TGCGCCAGCAGCCAAGCCGTACCGGGACACAGCTCCTACGAGCAGTACTTC. Translated, it gives CASSQAVPGHSSYEQYF.

This clone was found a few times. J is TRBJ2-1 and V is TRBV9; D may be TRBD1 (6 bases). CDR1 SGDLS and CDR2 YYNGEE come from the germline V gene. CDR3 length equals 15 residues. The germline V and J ends were trimmed by 0 bases and 2 bases, with 9 bases remaining between them. CDR3 DNA sequence: TGTGCCAGCAGCGTAGGGGACAACCCCTACAATGAGCAGTTCTTC. Its translation is CASSVGDNPYNEQFF.

On this clone: A junction boundary mismatches the germline segment, possibly from a read error. This chain connects TRBV4-1 to TRBJ1-2; perhaps TRBD1 as D (6 bases). This CDR3 is 16 amino acids long. CDR1 MGHRA and CDR2 YSYEKL come from the germline V gene. This CDR3 is CASSQDSGVGRYDYTF. CDR3 bases: TGCGCCAGCAGCCAAGATTCAGGGGTGGGGAGATATGACTACACCTTC.

The count of this clone is one. This chain links TRBV5-5 with TRBJ1-2, with 7 bases fitting TRBD1. With 5 bases clipped from V and 7 bases from J, the junction kept 8 bases outside the gene matches. Germline V gives CDR1 SGHKS, CDR2 YYEKEE (reference sequence). This CDR3 is 13 amino acids long. CDR3 sequence (DNA): TGTGCCAGCAGACGAACAGGGGCCCTTGGCTACACCTTC. It is translated as CASRRTGALGYTF.

The CDR3: CASNPLAGPNEQFF. The CDR3 nucleotides read TGTGCCAGTAATCCCCTAGCGGGCCCCAATGAGCAGTTCTTC. This chain uses TRBV19 with TRBJ2-1, with TRBD2 matching 8 bases. The germline V gene encodes CDR1 LNHDA and CDR2 SQIVND (reference sequence). V was clipped by 7 bases and J by 6 bases; unmatched bases: 8. CDR3 length equals 14 residues.

In its sample, this clone was seen a few times. This chain joins TRBV28 and TRBJ1-1; 8 nucleotides agree with TRBD1. The length of the CDR3 is 13 residues. Germline CDR1 is MDHEN and CDR2 is SYDVKM. The trim removed 5 bases at V and 7 bases at J, leaving 6 bases unmatched. The CDR3 bases are TGTGCCAGCAGTATTCGGACAGGGTTTGAAGCTTTCTTT. Translated, it gives CASSIRTGFEAFF.

The chain has TRBV9 and TRBJ2-6; the match to TRBD2 covers 10 bases. This CDR3 is built from 17 residues. With 3 bases clipped from V and 3 bases from J, the junction kept 6 bases outside the gene matches. Germline values: CDR1 SGDLS, CDR2 YYNGEE. The CDR3 DNA follows: TGTGCCAGCAGCGCTAGCGGGAGTTACGGTGGGGCCAACGTCCTGACTTTC. Translating gives CASSASGSYGGANVLTF. Filled out from reference TRBV9 and TRBJ2-6, the complete variable domain reads DSGVTQTPKHLITATGQRVTLRCSPRSGDLSVYWYQQSLDQGLQFLIQYYNGEERAKGNILERFSAQQFPDLHSELNLSSLELGDSALYFCASSASGSYGGANVLTFGAGSRLTVL.

V gene TRBV6-1 combines with J gene TRBJ2-7, with D uncertain. Germline lookup yields CDR1 MNHNS and CDR2 SASEGT. V was shortened by 1 base and J by 4 bases, with 23 bases between the two germline ends. The CDR3 has 18 residues. CDR3 loop: CASSEGSRFQTKRYEQYF. The CDR3 DNA reads TGTGCCAGCAGTGAAGGGTCTAGATTTCAAACGAAAAGGTACGAGCAGTACTTC.

The rearrangement links TRBV12-5 to TRBJ1-2, with 7 bases that match TRBD1. Germline CDR1 LGHNT, CDR2 FRNRAP. Losses at the gene ends were 0 bases for V and 3 bases for J; bases not matched to a gene: 1. CDR3 length: 14 residues. The CDR3 sequence: CASGLVGTDYGYTF. CDR3 coding DNA: TGTGCTAGTGGTTTGGTGGGGACAGACTATGGCTACACCTTC.

This chain uses TRBV7-8 with TRBJ2-7; 7 bases agree with TRBD2. Trimming at V came to 1 base and at J to 2 bases, leaving 8 bases not matched to a gene. The CDR3 has 16 amino acids. CDR1 is SGHVS and CDR2 is FQNEAQ in the germline V gene. CDR3 region: CASSLGAGAGTYEQYF. The CDR3 nucleotides read TGTGCCAGCAGCTTAGGCGCGGGAGCCGGAACCTACGAGCAGTACTTC.

This clone has just one count. The gene calls are TRBV28 and TRBJ2-7, with a possible D match to TRBD2 (5 bases). The CDR3 runs 14 residues. Looked up from germline, CDR1 is MDHEN and CDR2 is SYDVKM. V was cut by 7 bases and J by 5 bases, with 18 bases left in between. CDR3 in DNA: TGTGCCAGCACCTCCGAACTCGGGGAGAACGAGCAGTACTTC. As protein: CASTSELGENEQYF. Supplemented by reference TRBV28 and TRBJ2-7, the full variable domain reads DVKVTQSSRYLVKRTGEKVFLECVQDMDHENMFWYRQDPGLGLRLIYFSYDVKMKEKGDIPEGYSVSREKKERFSLILESASTNQTSMYLCASTSELGENEQYFGPGTRLTVT.

The V call is TRBV9, the J call TRBJ2-3; no clear D gene. V was clipped by 3 bases and J by 4 bases, with 12 bases between them. The V gene's germline CDR1 is SGDLS and CDR2 YYNGEE. The CDR3 sequence is 14 residues long. CDR3 in DNA: TGTGCCAGCAGCGGCTACGACTCATCAGATACGCAGTATTTT. Its translation is CASSGYDSSDTQYF.

The rearrangement joins TRBV5-4 to TRBJ2-2; TRBD1 is a possible D gene (6 bases). The CDR3 is made up of 15 amino acids. V shed 2 bases and J shed 5 bases, with 13 bases lying between them. The V gene's germline CDR1 is SGHNT and CDR2 YYREEE (reference sequence). The CDR3 bases are TGTGCCAGCAGCTTATACGACAGGAAAACCGGGGAGCTGTTTTTT. Encoded protein: CASSLYDRKTGELFF.

V and J are TRBV4-1 and TRBJ2-2; D remains ambiguous. V gave up 5 bases and J gave up 5 bases, with 12 bases separating them. Germline values: CDR1 MGHRA, CDR2 YSYEKL. This CDR3 spans 14 amino acids. CDR3 bases: TGCGCCAGCAGCTTTGACTCCCGTACCGGGGAGCTGTTTTTT. Translated: CASSFDSRTGELFF.

The chain uses TRBV6-5 and TRBJ2-3; a possible D gene is TRBD1 (7 bases). This CDR3 is built from 14 residues. The V gene's germline CDR1 is MNHEY and CDR2 SVGAGI. Trimming took off 7 bases at V and 2 bases at J, with 13 bases between the two ends. CDR3 nucleotide sequence: TGTGCCAGCATAGGGGGGACAGTCACAGATACGCAGTATTTT. It specifies CASIGGTVTDTQYF.

This chain joins TRBV6-4 and TRBJ2-1; D call uncertain. Trimming took 6 bases from V and 6 from J, leaving 12 bases between them. CDR1 is MRHNA and CDR2 is SNTAGT in the germline V gene. This CDR3 has 13 residues. Here the CDR3 DNA reads TGTGCCAGCAGCGAGCAGGTGGGCAATGAGCAGTTCTTC. Protein sequence: CASSEQVGNEQFF.

The rearrangement uses TRBV25-1 and TRBJ2-3; TRBD1 matches at 11 bases. The V and J ends lost 1 base and 5 bases, in that order; junction bases with no gene match: 5. Germline assignment: CDR1 MGHDK and CDR2 SYGVNS. The CDR3 spans 16 residues. The DNA for the CDR3 is TGTGCCAGCAGTGAATTGAGGACAGGGGGCATAGATACGCAGTATTTT. This encodes CASSELRTGGIDTQYF.

The J gene is TRBJ2-1, the V gene TRBV14, with D perhaps matching TRBD1 or TRBD2 (5 bases each). This CDR3 comprises 17 residues. Looked up from germline, CDR1 is SGHDN and CDR2 is FVKESK. Deletions cut 4 bases from V and 6 bases from J, with 22 bases between. The CDR3 reads CASSPFRQGYGGNEQFF. CDR3 sequence (DNA): TGTGCCAGCAGCCCTTTCCGTCAAGGGTATGGGGGCAATGAGCAGTTCTTC.

V and J are TRBV27 and TRBJ2-7; possibly TRBD2 for D (5 bases). CDR3 length: 14 residues. V was clipped by 6 bases and J by 7 bases, with 19 bases between them. Germline CDR1 is MNHEY and CDR2 is SMNVEV (reference sequence). CDR3 region: CASSSRRGPGEQYF. CDR3 nucleotide sequence: TGTGCCAGCAGCTCAAGAAGAGGGCCTGGGGAGCAGTACTTC.

The rearrangement joins TRBV7-9 to TRBJ2-1; TRBD2 aligns across 13 bases. CDR3 length: 19 amino acids. The germline gives CDR1 SEHNR, CDR2 FQNEAQ (reference sequence). The V segment lost 5 bases and the J segment 0 bases; nucleotides outside the gene matches: 10. CDR3: CASSPGQGTSGNSYNEQFF. The CDR3 DNA sequence: TGTGCCAGCAGCCCGGGACAGGGGACTAGCGGGAACTCCTACAATGAGCAGTTCTTC.

The chain links TRBV11-3 to TRBJ2-3, with 10 positions matching TRBD2. Germline V gene sequence: CDR1 SGHNT, CDR2 YENEEA. The CDR3 length is 16 residues. The V segment lost 1 base and the J segment 2 bases; nucleotides outside the gene matches: 3. CDR3 in DNA: TGTGCCAGCAGCTTAGGGACTAGCGGATTCACAGATACGCAGTATTTT. This gives the protein CASSLGTSGFTDTQYF. The entire variable domain, with the rest obtained from reference TRBV11-3 and TRBJ2-3, is as follows: EAGVVQSPRYKIIEKKQPVAFWCNPISGHNTLYWYLQNLGQGPELLIRYENEEAVDDSQLPKDRFSAERLKGVDSTLKIQPAELGDSAVYLCASSLGTSGFTDTQYFGPGTRLTVL.

V gene TRBV4-3 combines with J gene TRBJ2-7; D is unclear. The V end lost 0 bases, the J end lost 0 bases, and 9 bases lay between the germline ends. The germline V gene encodes CDR1 LGHNA and CDR2 YSLEER. This CDR3 has 15 amino acids. DNA for the CDR3: TGCGCCAGCAGCCAAGACTACCGGAGCTCCTACGAGCAGTACTTC. Its translation is CASSQDYRSSYEQYF.

The chain joins TRBV28 to TRBJ1-1; maybe TRBD1 (6 bases). V was trimmed by 6 bases and J by 5 bases, leaving 16 bases between them. This CDR3 contains 14 residues. Germline assignment: CDR1 MDHEN and CDR2 SYDVKM. The CDR3 spells CASRPGRGWTEAFF. CDR3 bases: TGTGCCAGCAGGCCGGGGAGGGGGTGGACTGAAGCTTTCTTT.

The sample holds one count of this clone. The V and J genes are TRBV30 and TRBJ2-7; 9 bases are shared with TRBD2. There are 15 residues in the CDR3. CDR1 and CDR2 (germline): GTSNPN, SVGIG (reference sequence). Germline trimming cut 0 bases from V and 0 bases from J; bases unmatched to any gene: 3. CDR3 loop: CAWSVSSGSSYEQYF. The DNA for the CDR3 is TGTGCCTGGAGTGTAAGTAGCGGGAGCTCCTACGAGCAGTACTTC. The complete variable domain, with remaining parts taken from reference TRBV30 and TRBJ2-7, reads SQTIHQWPATLVQPVGSPLSLECTVEGTSNPNLYWYRQAAGRGLQLLFYSVGIGQISSEVPQNLSASRPQDRQFILSSKKLLLSDSGFYLCAWSVSSGSSYEQYFGPGTRLTVT.

This clone has a single count. The V gene is TRBV7-8, the J gene TRBJ2-5; 7 bases align to TRBD1. The CDR3 length is 14 residues. The V gene end was trimmed by 4 bases and the J gene end by 2 bases; junction bases not matched to a gene: 4. Germline assignment: CDR1 SGHVS and CDR2 FQNEAQ. CDR3 bases: TGTGCCAGCAGCTCGGGACAGTCGCAAGAGACCCAGTACTTC. Translating gives CASSSGQSQETQYF.

As regards this clone: Distinct nucleotide sequences in the sample also encode this CDR3. The gene calls are TRBV9 and TRBJ2-7; D is ambiguous. Germline V CDR1 and CDR2: SGDLS, YYNGEE. The CDR3 spans 14 residues. Trimming pared 4 bases from V and 0 bases from J, leaving 11 bases between. DNA of the CDR3: TGTGCCAGCAGCCCGGGCCTTAGCTCCTACGAGCAGTACTTC. Its protein is CASSPGLSSYEQYF.

V gene TRBV7-9 combines with J gene TRBJ2-1, with D perhaps matching TRBD1 or TRBD2 (5 bases each). V was pared by 2 bases and J by 0 bases, with 20 bases between. CDR3 length equals 19 residues. The V gene's germline CDR1 is SEHNR and CDR2 FQNEAQ (reference sequence). The chain's CDR3 is CASSLLGLAEISSYNEQFF. CDR3 nucleotides: TGTGCCAGCAGCTTACTGGGGCTAGCCGAAATTAGCTCCTACAATGAGCAGTTCTTC.

The chain joins TRBV7-8 to TRBJ2-1; TRBD2 is a possible D gene (6 bases). Germline CDR1 is SGHVS and CDR2 is FQNEAQ. The CDR3 is 11 residues long. V was clipped by 11 bases and J by 7 bases, with 12 bases between them. As DNA, the CDR3 is TGTGCCCTGGAGGGCCCGAATGAGCAGTTCTTC. Residues: CALEGPNEQFF.